Shown below are 13 T cell receptor beta chains from a single sample sequenced in a study of spatial heterogeneity in lung cancer. TCRdb reprocessed the 5' RACE reads with MiXCR, giving one entry per CDR3 protein. The sample records approximately 24,000 distinct CDR3 sequences, about 4.7% being singletons. Specified time point: sample taken at primary tumor resection. Specimen: PBMCs, collected at surgery. These receptors originate from a male donor with early-stage non-small cell lung cancer.

This clonotype is classed as medium-sized. V usage is TRBV20-1 and J usage is TRBJ2-7; possible D gene TRBD2, 6 bases. There are 15 residues in the CDR3. The germline gives CDR1 DFQATT, CDR2 SNEGSKA (reference sequence). V lost 0 bases, J lost 12 bases, and 24 bases lay in between. CDR3 loop: CSAREAWRDPWRAYF. CDR3 nucleotides: TGCAGTGCTAGAGAGGCTTGGAGGGACCCGTGGCGGGCGTACTTC.

This clonotype was seen at least ten times. The J gene is TRBJ2-3, the V gene TRBV20-1, with D possibly being TRBD1 (5 bases). This CDR3 is 15 amino acids long. CDR1 and CDR2 (germline): DFQATT, SNEGSKA (reference sequence). V gave up 3 bases and J gave up 6 bases, with 19 bases separating them. CDR3 bases: TGCAGTGCTAGGAGCGAGGCAGGACAAGGGGATACGCAGTATTTT. It yields the protein CSARSEAGQGDTQYF.

This clonotype was seen at least ten times. V gene TRBV7-8 combines with J gene TRBJ2-2; no firm D call. Germline V gives CDR1 SGHVS, CDR2 FQNEAQ. CDR3 size: 11 residues. Trimming shortened V by 5 bases and J by 11 bases, and 9 bases separated the two germline ends. The CDR3 nucleotides read TGTGCCAGCAGCGTACAGCAAGAGCTGTTTTTT. It specifies CASSVQQELFF.

This clonotype was detected ten times or more. The chain joins TRBV5-6 to TRBJ2-3, with 10 bases lining up with TRBD1. The CDR3 totals 16 residues. CDR1 and CDR2 (germline): SGHDT, YYEEEE. With V trimmed by 4 bases and J by 6 bases, 11 bases remained unmatched. As DNA, the CDR3 is TGTGCCAGCAGCCTGGGACAGGGGCCCTCTTCGGATACGCAGTATTTT. It specifies CASSLGQGPSSDTQYF.

Many counts were recorded for this clonotype. V usage is TRBV6-1 and J usage is TRBJ1-5; D gene uncertain. The CDR3 totals 13 residues. V lost 6 bases and J 5 bases, leaving 11 bases between the germline ends. Germline-derived CDR1 and CDR2 are MNHNS and SASEGT. As DNA, the CDR3 is TGTGCCAGCAGCCCCAGAGACTATCAGCCCCAGCATTTT. The encoded protein is CASSPRDYQPQHF.

This clonotype was counted at least ten times. This rearrangement joins TRBV20-1 to TRBJ1-2, with D maybe TRBD1 (6 bases). Trimming took off 0 bases at V and 3 bases at J, with 17 bases between the two ends. This CDR3 is 16 amino acids long. CDR1 DFQATT and CDR2 SNEGSKA come from the germline V gene (reference sequence). The CDR3 sequence is CSARDSSAGDHYGYTF. The DNA for the CDR3 is TGCAGTGCTAGAGATTCTTCCGCAGGGGACCACTATGGCTACACCTTC.

This clonotype has a count of ten or more. The chain joins TRBV19 to TRBJ2-1; 7 bases agree with TRBD2. CDR3 length: 16 residues. The junction had 16 bases not matched to a gene; V was cut back by 4 bases and J by 10 bases. Germline CDR1 reads LNHDA; CDR2 reads SQIVND (reference sequence). The CDR3 nucleotides are TGTGCCAGTAGTACCGGACACTGGGGGGGTCTAATGGAGCAGTTCTTC. It codes for CASSTGHWGGLMEQFF.

This clonotype appeared a few times. The V call is TRBV7-2, the J call TRBJ2-5; 7 bases are shared with TRBD2. After removal of 2 bases from V and 4 bases from J, the junction contained 7 bases not matched to a gene. CDR3 length: 15 residues. Germline lookup yields CDR1 SGHTA and CDR2 FQGNSA. CDR3 DNA: TGTGCCAGCAGCTTATTTGGGGGGGTGACAGAGACCCAGTACTTC. It translates to CASSLFGGVTETQYF.

This clonotype was observed many times. The chain carries TRBV3-1 and TRBJ2-5; 8 bases are a match to TRBD2. Trimming cost V 6 bases and J 5 bases; bases outside gene matches: 11. Germline assignment: CDR1 LGHDT and CDR2 YNNKEL (reference sequence). This CDR3 is 15 amino acids long. CDR3 protein: CASRTPTSGWETQYF. The CDR3 DNA sequence: TGTGCCAGCAGGACACCAACTAGCGGTTGGGAGACCCAGTACTTC.

This clonotype is medium-sized (0.01 to 0.1%) in the sample. This chain links TRBV6-2 or TRBV6-3 with TRBJ2-3; D call uncertain. Germline CDR1 reads MNHEY; CDR2 reads SVGEGT. V dropped 8 bases and J dropped 1 base, with 10 bases sitting between them. The CDR3 spans 13 residues. In DNA, the CDR3 is TGTGCCAGCCTCTGGGCCGGCACAGATACGCAGTATTTT. Amino acid sequence: CASLWAGTDTQYF.

This clonotype was seen many times. The chain uses TRBV6-2 or TRBV6-3 and TRBJ1-6, with D possibly TRBD1 on 6 matching bases. CDR3 length: 15 residues. Germline values: CDR1 MNHEY, CDR2 SVGEGT. Trimming removed 4 bases from V and 9 bases from J, with 16 bases in between. The CDR3 loop is CASSSRDNWVSPLHF. The CDR3 nucleotides read TGTGCCAGCAGTTCCCGGGACAATTGGGTTTCACCCCTCCACTTT.

Within the sample, this clonotype is medium-sized. This sequence joins TRBV20-1 and TRBJ2-5, with D perhaps matching TRBD2 (6 bases). CDR1 and CDR2 (germline): DFQATT, SNEGSKA (reference sequence). The V and J ends lost 6 bases and 2 bases respectively, with 16 bases between them. CDR3 length: 14 amino acids. CDR3 sequence: CSAVPGLTQETQYF. The CDR3 DNA is TGCAGTGCGGTACCGGGACTGACACAAGAGACCCAGTACTTC.

This clonotype is medium-sized. The genes are TRBV6-5 and TRBJ2-5; D is ambiguous. Trimming took off 2 bases at V and 2 bases at J, with 6 bases between the two ends. Germline V gives CDR1 MNHEY, CDR2 SVGAGI. This CDR3 region has 13 residues. CDR3 region: CASSYVQQETQYF. DNA for the CDR3: TGTGCCAGCAGTTACGTACAGCAAGAGACCCAGTACTTC.